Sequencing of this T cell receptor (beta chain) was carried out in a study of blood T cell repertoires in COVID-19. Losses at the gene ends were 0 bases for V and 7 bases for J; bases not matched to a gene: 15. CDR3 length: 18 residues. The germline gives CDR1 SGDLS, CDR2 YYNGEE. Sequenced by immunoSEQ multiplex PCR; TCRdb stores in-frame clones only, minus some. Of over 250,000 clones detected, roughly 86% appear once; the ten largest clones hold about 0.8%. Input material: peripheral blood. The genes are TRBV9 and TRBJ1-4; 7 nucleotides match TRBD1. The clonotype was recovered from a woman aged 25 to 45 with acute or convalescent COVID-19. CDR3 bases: TGTGCCAGCAGCGTAGAGTCTGGGCAGGGGGAGTATTTTGAAAAACTGTTTTTT. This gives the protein CASSVESGQGEYFEKLFF.